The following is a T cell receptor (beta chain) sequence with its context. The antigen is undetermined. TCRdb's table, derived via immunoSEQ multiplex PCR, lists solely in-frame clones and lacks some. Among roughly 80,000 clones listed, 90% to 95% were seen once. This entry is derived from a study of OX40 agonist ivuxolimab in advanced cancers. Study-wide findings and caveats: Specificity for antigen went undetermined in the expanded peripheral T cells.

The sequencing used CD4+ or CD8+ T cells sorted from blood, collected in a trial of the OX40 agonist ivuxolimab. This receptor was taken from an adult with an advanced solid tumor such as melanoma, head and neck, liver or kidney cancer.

As DNA, the CDR3 is TGCAGCGTTGAGTGGCGGGACTCCACTAATGAAAAACTGTTTTTT. It is translated as CSVEWRDSTNEKLFF. V and J are TRBV29-1 and TRBJ1-4; weak D call: TRBD1 (5 bases). Looked up from germline, CDR1 is SQVTM and CDR2 is ANQGSEA. V was shortened by 3 bases and J by 2 bases, with 13 bases between the two germline ends. CDR3 length: 15 residues.